The 21 T cell receptor beta chains given below trace back to one sample, sequenced in a study of cytomegalovirus exposure and HLA in healthy donors. Use of 60 Vbeta and 13 Jbeta primers characterized the PCR. Data came from immunoSEQ multiplex PCR; TCRdb stores just in-frame clones and leaves some out. The sample yields around 180,000 clones, approximately 80% seen once. Sequences were obtained from PBMCs. The receptors come from a young woman in good health and CMV-seropositive.

The chain joins TRBV11-2 to TRBJ2-7, with TRBD1 matching over 7 bases. The germline V gene has CDR1 SGHAT and CDR2 FQNNGV. This CDR3 contains 13 residues. The CDR3 nucleotides are TGTGTCAGCAGCTCGGGACAGCGTTACGAGCAGTACGTC. Residues: CVSSSGQRYEQYV.

The chain combines TRBV29-1 with TRBJ1-1; the D gene is possibly TRBD1 (6 bases). Between the trimmed V and J ends, which lost 5 bases and 0 bases, there was a span of 13 bases. This CDR3 has 14 amino acids. Looked up from germline, CDR1 is SQVTM and CDR2 is ANQGSEA. The CDR3 DNA follows: TGCAGCGTTTCTCCGACAGGCATGAACACTGAAGCTTTCTTT. The encoded protein is CSVSPTGMNTEAFF.

This clone was found once. The chain employs TRBV2 and TRBJ2-7, with D unclear. The ends were cut back, 6 bases at V and 0 bases at J, with 12 bases in the middle. The length of the CDR3 is 14 residues. From germline, CDR1 is SNHLY and CDR2 FYNNEI. As DNA, the CDR3 is TGTGCCAGCAGGGCCCGGCAAGACTCCTACGAGCAGTACGTC. Protein product: CASRARQDSYEQYV.

The chain combines TRBV28 with TRBJ1-5; unclear D gene. The germline CDR1 and CDR2 sequences are MDHEN and SYDVKM. The V end was cut by 6 bases, the J end by 4 bases, with 4 bases between. The CDR3 is 11 residues long. The CDR3 protein is CASSPNQPQHF. CDR3 nucleotides: TGTGCCAGCAGCCCAAATCAGCCCCAGCATTTT.

CDR3 nucleotides: TGTGCCAGCAGTTCAAGGGTAGCGGGGGGGCAAGATACGCAGTATTTT. Amino acid sequence: CASSSRVAGGQDTQYF. The chain links TRBV27 to TRBJ2-3; TRBD2 matches at 11 bases. Germline V CDR1 and CDR2: MNHEY, SMNVEV (reference sequence). The CDR3 is 16 residues long. The V gene end was trimmed by 4 bases and the J gene end by 5 bases; junction bases not matched to a gene: 8.

Only a few counts were recorded for this clone. The chain couples TRBV6-4 to TRBJ2-1; 7 bases are shared with TRBD2. V lost 5 bases, J lost 6 bases, and 13 bases stayed unmatched. This CDR3 is 16 amino acids long. Germline CDR1 reads MRHNA; CDR2 reads SNTAGT. The CDR3 sequence: CASSPQYTPGGNEQFF. In DNA, the CDR3 is TGTGCCAGCAGTCCCCAATACACCCCGGGGGGCAATGAGCAGTTCTTC.

This clone was observed a single time. The chain uses TRBV11-3 and TRBJ1-2, with TRBD1 as a possible D gene (5 bases). The CDR3 totals 13 residues. V lost 5 bases and J 8 bases, leaving 15 bases between the germline ends. Germline CDR1 and CDR2: SGHNT and YENEEA. In nucleotides, the CDR3 is TGTGCCAGCAGCCTGGGGGGGAGTAGGGGCTACACCTTC. Residues: CASSLGGSRGYTF.

This chain uses TRBV19 with TRBJ1-1; tentative D call: TRBD1 (5 bases). V lost 5 bases to trimming and J lost 1 base, with 14 bases between them. Germline assignment: CDR1 LNHDA and CDR2 SQIVND (reference sequence). The CDR3 totals 15 residues. In DNA, the CDR3 is TGTGCCAGTAGTTGGGGAGGGGCCCCGAACACTGAAGCTTTCTTT. This sequence encodes CASSWGGAPNTEAFF.

This chain connects TRBV4-3 to TRBJ2-2; maybe TRBD2 (6 bases). Germline lookup yields CDR1 LGHNA and CDR2 YSLEER. Between the trimmed V and J ends, which lost 7 bases and 1 base, there was a span of 10 bases. The CDR3 has 14 amino acids. CDR3: CASTRDWNTGELFF. The CDR3 DNA reads as TGCGCCAGCACCCGGGACTGGAACACCGGGGAGCTGTTTTTT.

This CDR3 reads CASNHRSNYGYTF. The CDR3 nucleotides read TGTGCCAGCAATCACAGGTCTAACTATGGCTACACCTTC. The chain joins TRBV13 to TRBJ1-2, with D possibly matching TRBD1 (5 bases). The V gene lost 7 bases and the J gene lost 0 bases, with 9 bases spanning the gap. The CDR3 covers 13 residues. Germline V lookup: CDR1 PRHDT, CDR2 FYEKMQ (reference sequence).

The table lists this clone with a few counts. The chain joins TRBV9 to TRBJ2-3; TRBD2 might be the D (6 bases). This CDR3 is built from 16 residues. Trimming removed 4 bases from V and 4 bases from J, with 19 bases in between. Germline CDR1 SGDLS, CDR2 YYNGEE. The CDR3 DNA is TGTGCCAGCAGCTCAACCGGGACTCCAGCAGCAGATACGCAGTATTTT. This encodes CASSSTGTPAADTQYF.

This chain uses TRBV4-1 with TRBJ2-1, with D possibly being TRBD1 (5 bases). Germline V gene sequence: CDR1 MGHRA, CDR2 YSYEKL. The CDR3 consists of 14 residues. With 1 base removed from V and 8 bases from J, the gap between germline ends came to 12 bases. The CDR3 DNA reads TGCGCCAGCAGCCAAGGAATGCAGGGTGATGAGCAGTTCTTC. Translated: CASSQGMQGDEQFF.

The chain combines TRBV4-1 with TRBJ2-7; D is unresolved. The CDR3 totals 12 residues. V gave up 4 bases and J gave up 5 bases, with 9 bases separating them. Germline V lookup: CDR1 MGHRA, CDR2 YSYEKL. The CDR3 region is CASSLLSHEQYF. CDR3 bases: TGCGCCAGCAGCCTCCTAAGCCACGAGCAGTACTTC.

The rearrangement joins TRBV4-1 to TRBJ2-3; TRBD2 might be the D (5 bases). Between the trimmed V and J ends, which lost 1 base and 4 bases, there was a span of 9 bases. Per the germline V gene, CDR1 is MGHRA and CDR2 is YSYEKL. The CDR3 consists of 14 residues. The CDR3, as DNA: TGCGCCAGCAGCCAAGTCATTAGCGCAGATACGCAGTATTTT. Amino acids: CASSQVISADTQYF.

CDR3 DNA: TGCGCCAGCAGCTTCAGAGCTCAGGGGTCCTACGAGCAGTACTTC. It yields the protein CASSFRAQGSYEQYF. This sequence joins TRBV5-1 and TRBJ2-7, with a weak D call TRBD1 (6 bases). Germline V gene lookup returns CDR1 SGHRS and CDR2 YFSETQ. CDR3 length equals 15 residues. Trimming took 2 bases from V and 1 from J, leaving 13 bases between them.

This chain uses TRBV11-3 with TRBJ2-2, with D unresolved. The CDR3 length is 15 residues. V lost 1 base, J lost 4 bases, and 10 bases lay in between. The germline gives CDR1 SGHNT, CDR2 YENEEA. The CDR3 DNA follows: TGTGCCAGCAGCTTAGTGGGCGTGGGCACCGGGGAGCTGTTTTTT. It specifies CASSLVGVGTGELFF.

CDR3 in amino acids: CASSQEARVGYGYTF. The CDR3 bases are TGCGCCAGCAGCCAAGAGGCGAGGGTAGGCTATGGCTACACCTTC. The chain carries TRBV4-3 and TRBJ1-2; D call uncertain. V was cut by 0 bases and J by 4 bases, with 12 bases left in between. This CDR3 region has 15 residues. CDR1 is LGHNA, CDR2 YSLEER, per germline.

The V call is TRBV10-1, the J call TRBJ2-5, with D possibly being TRBD2 (5 bases). CDR3 length: 12 amino acids. V was shortened by 7 bases and J by 9 bases, with 15 bases between the two germline ends. The V gene's germline CDR1 is WNHNN and CDR2 SYGVQD (reference sequence). CDR3 sequence (DNA): TGCGCCAGCAACCCCCTCCGAGCGGCCCAGTACTTC. It codes for CASNPLRAAQYF.

This clone was recorded once. This chain connects TRBV4-1 to TRBJ1-3, with 7 bases lining up with TRBD1. From germline, CDR1 is MGHRA and CDR2 YSYEKL. With 0 bases clipped from V and 6 bases from J, the junction kept 20 bases outside the gene matches. The CDR3 is 20 residues long. The DNA for the CDR3 is TGCGCCAGCAGCCAAGAGGGTCAGGGGGACCTTTCTGACCCCGCAAACACCATATATTTT. Its protein product is CASSQEGQGDLSDPANTIYF.

This clone was found once. The rearrangement joins TRBV30 to TRBJ2-1, with a weak D call TRBD2 (5 bases). CDR1 GTSNPN and CDR2 SVGIG come from the germline V gene (reference sequence). Trimming removed 8 bases at V and 6 bases at J, with 14 bases between. There are 12 residues in the CDR3. In DNA, the CDR3 is TGTGCCGGATTAGCGAAGGGCAATGAGCAGTTCTTC. Encoded protein: CAGLAKGNEQFF.

V and J are TRBV7-2 and TRBJ1-1; tentative D call: TRBD1 (6 bases). Germline V gives CDR1 SGHTA, CDR2 FQGNSA. The CDR3 sequence is 13 residues long. V lost 2 bases and J 3 bases, leaving 7 bases between the germline ends. CDR3 sequence: CASSLWGHTEAFF. CDR3 nucleotides: TGTGCCAGCAGCTTATGGGGGCACACTGAAGCTTTCTTT.